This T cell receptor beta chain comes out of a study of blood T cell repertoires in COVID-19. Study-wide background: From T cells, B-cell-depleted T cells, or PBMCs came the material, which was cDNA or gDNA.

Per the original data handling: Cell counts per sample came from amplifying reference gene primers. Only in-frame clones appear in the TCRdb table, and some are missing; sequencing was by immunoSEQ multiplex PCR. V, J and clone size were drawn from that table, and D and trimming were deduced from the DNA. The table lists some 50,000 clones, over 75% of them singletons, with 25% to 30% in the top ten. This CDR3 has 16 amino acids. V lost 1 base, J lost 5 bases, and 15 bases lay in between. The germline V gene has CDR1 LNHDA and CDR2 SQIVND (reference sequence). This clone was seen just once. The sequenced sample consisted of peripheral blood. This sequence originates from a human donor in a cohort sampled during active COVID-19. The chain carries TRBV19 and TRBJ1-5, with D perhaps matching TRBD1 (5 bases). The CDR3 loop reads CASSIVGGRGDQPQHF. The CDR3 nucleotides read TGTGCCAGTAGTATAGTGGGGGGACGTGGGGATCAGCCCCAGCATTTT.